Listed here are 28 T cell receptor beta chains from one sample, sequenced in a study of blood T cell repertoires in COVID-19. Profiling relied on immunoSEQ multiplex PCR, and the TCRdb table lists in-frame clones only, not all of them. The table has hundreds of thousands of clones, roughly 89% seen once. What was sequenced was peripheral blood. The receptors derive from a man between 18 and 29 years old with COVID-19, enrolled during active disease.

This clone has only one observation. The genes are TRBV7-9 and TRBJ1-5; perhaps TRBD1 as D (6 bases). This CDR3 has 16 residues. The germline gives CDR1 SEHNR, CDR2 FQNEAQ (reference sequence). The germline V and J ends were trimmed by 0 bases and 0 bases, with 9 bases remaining between them. The CDR3 here is CASSLAQGHSNQPQHF. The CDR3 coding sequence is TGTGCCAGCAGCTTAGCTCAGGGACATAGCAATCAGCCCCAGCATTTT.

This chain uses TRBV18 with TRBJ2-5; 7 nucleotides agree with TRBD1. V lost 2 bases and J lost 6; bases outside the gene matches: 9. Germline-derived CDR1 and CDR2 are KGHSH and LQKENI. This CDR3 region has 15 residues. The CDR3 spells CASSPGSGTVQTQYF. The DNA of the CDR3 is TGTGCCAGCTCACCAGGATCCGGGACAGTACAGACCCAGTACTTC.

This clone was counted only a few times. The V call is TRBV4-2, the J call TRBJ2-5; weak D call: TRBD1 (5 bases). Trimming stripped 1 base from V and 0 bases from J, with 9 bases between. This CDR3 spans 15 amino acids. Per the germline V gene, CDR1 is LGHNA and CDR2 is YNFKEQ. The CDR3: CASSQGTRDQETQYF. The CDR3 coding sequence is TGTGCCAGCAGCCAAGGTACCAGGGACCAAGAGACCCAGTACTTC.

The CDR3 loop reads CAWGGPPLASSPLHF. CDR3 coding DNA: TGTGCCTGGGGCGGGCCTCCCTTAGCGAGTTCACCCCTCCACTTT. The J gene is TRBJ1-6, the V gene TRBV30; D is unclear. CDR3 length equals 15 residues. V lost 5 bases and J 9 bases, leaving 20 bases between the germline ends. CDR1 and CDR2 from the germline V gene are GTSNPN and SVGIG (reference sequence).

The rearrangement uses TRBV19 and TRBJ1-1; 9 bases match TRBD1. CDR3 length: 15 residues. From germline, CDR1 is LNHDA and CDR2 SQIVND (reference sequence). J lost 6 bases, V lost 7 bases, and 12 bases had no gene match. CDR3 DNA sequence: TGTGCCAGTATCCCCGAAGGGACAGGGAAGGCTGAAGCTTTCTTT. It specifies CASIPEGTGKAEAFF.

The rearrangement links TRBV18 to TRBJ2-1, with no clear D. CDR3 size: 12 residues. V gave up 2 bases and J gave up 8 bases, with 7 bases separating them. Germline V gene data show CDR1 as KGHSH and CDR2 as LQKENI. CDR3 amino acids: CASSPNPYEQFF. DNA for the CDR3: TGTGCCAGCTCACCAAATCCCTATGAGCAGTTCTTC.

CDR3 sequence: CASRSDREAYNEQFF. The CDR3 region has the DNA TGCGCCAGCAGATCCGACAGGGAGGCCTACAATGAGCAGTTCTTC. The chain has TRBV5-1 and TRBJ2-1; a weak D match, TRBD1 (7 bases). This CDR3 comprises 15 residues. Germline CDR1 is SGHRS and CDR2 is YFSETQ. Trimming stripped 5 bases from V and 2 bases from J, with 14 bases between.

The chain combines TRBV12-3 or TRBV12-4 with TRBJ2-3; D remains unclear. V was trimmed by 1 base and J by 6 bases, leaving 8 bases between them. The CDR3 has 13 residues. The CDR3 nucleotides are TGTGCCAGCAGTTTAGTAGTCGGGGATACGCAGTATTTT. This sequence encodes CASSLVVGDTQYF.

This sequence joins TRBV28 and TRBJ2-7; 7 bases are a match to TRBD2. The V gene end was trimmed by 5 bases and the J gene end by 2 bases; junction bases not matched to a gene: 3. Germline V gene data show CDR1 as MDHEN and CDR2 as SYDVKM. The CDR3 sequence is 13 residues long. As DNA, the CDR3 is TGTGCCAGCAGTGGGGAGGGGACCTACGAGCAGTACTTC. This sequence encodes CASSGEGTYEQYF.

The chain combines TRBV24-1 with TRBJ2-5; 11 nucleotides line up with TRBD2. CDR3 size: 16 residues. CDR1 and CDR2 (germline): KGHDR, SFDVKD. The V segment lost 9 bases and the J segment 3 bases; nucleotides outside the gene matches: 11. CDR3 amino acids: CATLEFLLAGEETQYF. Written as DNA, the CDR3 is TGTGCCACCCTTGAATTCTTACTAGCGGGAGAAGAGACCCAGTACTTC.

The chain uses TRBV24-1 and TRBJ2-5; D may be TRBD2 (5 bases). Per the germline V gene, CDR1 is KGHDR and CDR2 is SFDVKD. This CDR3 contains 13 residues. The ends were cut back, 6 bases at V and 3 bases at J, with 10 bases in the middle. The CDR3, as DNA: TGTGCCACCAGTCCCGGGCGGGAAGAGACCCAGTACTTC. Encoded protein: CATSPGREETQYF.

The V call is TRBV2, the J call TRBJ1-4; a weak D match, TRBD1 (5 bases). Trimming removed 6 bases from V and 8 bases from J, with 10 bases in between. Germline CDR1 is SNHLY and CDR2 is FYNNEI. The CDR3 contains 12 residues. The CDR3 spells CASRGQREKLFF. CDR3 nucleotides: TGTGCCAGCAGGGGGCAGCGAGAAAAACTGTTTTTT.

This clone was counted a few times. CDR3 in DNA: TGTGCCAGCAGCTTTGTTCCGGGACTAGAGGACAATGAGCAGTTCTTC. Amino acid sequence: CASSFVPGLEDNEQFF. The genes are TRBV7-9 and TRBJ2-1, with TRBD2 matching over 8 bases. Germline CDR1 is SEHNR and CDR2 is FQNEAQ (reference sequence). V trimming: 3 bases; J trimming: 5 bases; junction bases outside the gene matches: 9. The CDR3 is 16 amino acids.

The chain couples TRBV6-5 to TRBJ1-6; D might be TRBD1 (5 bases). Trimming cost V 3 bases and J 9 bases, with 9 bases left between them. The germline V gene has CDR1 MNHEY and CDR2 SVGAGI. The CDR3 spans 13 residues. The CDR3 DNA is TGTGCCAGCAGTTATCAGGGTGGTTCACCCCTCCACTTT. Amino acid sequence: CASSYQGGSPLHF.

This sequence joins TRBV7-9 and TRBJ2-7, with TRBD1 matching over 10 bases. This CDR3 has 14 residues. Looked up from germline, CDR1 is SEHNR and CDR2 is FQNEAQ (reference sequence). Germline trimming cut 4 bases from V and 5 bases from J; bases unmatched to any gene: 5. The CDR3 spells CASSSGQGGDEQYF. The CDR3 DNA sequence: TGTGCCAGCAGCTCCGGACAGGGGGGTGACGAGCAGTACTTC. The whole variable domain, filled in from reference TRBV7-9 and TRBJ2-7, reads DTGVSQNPRHKITKRGQNVTFRCDPISEHNRLYWYRQTLGQGPEFLTYFQNEAQLEKSRLLSDRFSAERPKGSFSTLEIQRTEQGDSAMYLCASSSGQGGDEQYFGPGTRLTVT.

This rearrangement joins TRBV10-1 to TRBJ1-6; 7 nucleotides align to TRBD1. The CDR3 runs to 15 residues. Germline-derived CDR1 and CDR2 are WNHNN and SYGVQD (reference sequence). Trimming took 8 bases from V and 6 from J; bases not matched to a gene: 10. The CDR3 coding sequence is TGCGCCAGCGCCCTCCATCGACAGGGTAATTCACCCCTCCACTTT. This gives the protein CASALHRQGNSPLHF.

This clone was observed a single time. V is TRBV12-5 and J is TRBJ2-2; 10 bases are shared with TRBD1. The ends lost 2 bases at V and 5 bases at J; junction bases unmatched: 5. Germline loops: CDR1 LGHNT, CDR2 FRNRAP. This CDR3 is built from 16 residues. In DNA form, the CDR3 reads TGTGCTAGTGGTTTGCCACCGGACAGGGGGACCGGGGAGCTGTTTTTT. This gives the protein CASGLPPDRGTGELFF.

About this clone: Other DNA sequences in the sample encode the same CDR3. The chain couples TRBV7-9 to TRBJ2-5; D unclear. Germline CDR1 is SEHNR and CDR2 is FQNEAQ (reference sequence). The CDR3 has 12 residues. The V gene lost 0 bases and the J gene lost 5 bases, with 4 bases spanning the gap. CDR3 nucleotide sequence: TGTGCCAGCAGCTTAGCTCGGGAGACCCAGTACTTC. Translated, it gives CASSLARETQYF.

The chain carries TRBV18 and TRBJ1-5; TRBD1 matches at 7 bases. The trim removed 3 bases at V and 5 bases at J, leaving 1 base unmatched. Per the germline V gene, CDR1 is KGHSH and CDR2 is LQKENI. The CDR3 loop spans 13 amino acids. The CDR3 nucleotides read TGTGCCAGCTCACCTGGGACAGATCAGCCCCAGCATTTT. Translated: CASSPGTDQPQHF.

The genes are TRBV11-1 and TRBJ1-1, with 8 nucleotides matching TRBD1. Germline V CDR1 and CDR2: SGHAT, FQDESV (reference sequence). Unmatched junction bases numbered 3, after V lost 5 bases and J lost 4 bases. This CDR3 has 13 amino acids. This chain's CDR3 is CASSDRGGTEAFF. CDR3 sequence (DNA): TGTGCCAGCAGCGACAGGGGAGGCACTGAAGCTTTCTTT. The entire variable domain, with the rest obtained from reference TRBV11-1 and TRBJ1-1, is as follows: EAEVAQSPRYKITEKSQAVAFWCDPISGHATLYWYRQILGQGPELLVQFQDESVVDDSQLPKDRFSAERLKGVDSTLKIQPAELGDSAMYLCASSDRGGTEAFFGQGTRLTVV.

This chain connects TRBV27 to TRBJ2-1, with 9 bases aligning to TRBD2. This CDR3 contains 14 residues. J gave up 2 bases and V 8 bases, and 4 bases lay outside the gene matches. Germline assignment: CDR1 MNHEY and CDR2 SMNVEV (reference sequence). The DNA of the CDR3 is TGTGCCAGCGGACTAGCGAACCCCTACAATGAGCAGTTCTTC. This codes for CASGLANPYNEQFF.

J is TRBJ1-1 and V is TRBV27, with a weak D call TRBD1 (5 bases). V was clipped by 6 bases and J by 1 base, with 12 bases between them. The CDR3 is made up of 14 amino acids. CDR1 and CDR2 from the germline V gene are MNHEY and SMNVEV (reference sequence). The CDR3 DNA reads TGTGCCAGCAGGGGGGGGGTAGCGAACACTGAAGCTTTCTTT. As protein: CASRGGVANTEAFF.

This sequence joins TRBV4-1 and TRBJ2-7; D is perhaps TRBD1 (6 bases). Germline CDR1 MGHRA, CDR2 YSYEKL. This CDR3 comprises 13 residues. V was trimmed by 4 bases and J by 5 bases, leaving 12 bases between them. As DNA, the CDR3 is TGCGCCAGCAGCCGTAGGACAGACCACGAGCAGTACTTC. Amino acids: CASSRRTDHEQYF.

The chain employs TRBV6-6 and TRBJ1-5; tentatively, D is TRBD1 (6 bases). V was pared by 5 bases and J by 3 bases, with 20 bases between. The CDR3 contains 17 residues. Germline values: CDR1 MNHNY, CDR2 SVGAGI (reference sequence). CDR3 in DNA: TGTGCCAGCAGTCCTGCTACCTCGGACAGCTTCAATCAGCCCCAGCATTTT. Translating it yields CASSPATSDSFNQPQHF.

J is TRBJ2-4 and V is TRBV3-1 (or the pseudogene TRBV3-2); 7 bases match TRBD1. This CDR3 comprises 17 residues. Germline V CDR1 and CDR2: LGHDT, YNNKEL (reference sequence). J was trimmed by 3 bases and V by 1 base; bases with no gene match: 9. The CDR3 sequence: CASSQVPGGIDKNIQYF. The CDR3 DNA follows: TGTGCCAGCAGCCAAGTCCCAGGGGGAATCGACAAAAACATTCAGTACTTC.

The rearrangement links TRBV6-5 to TRBJ2-1; TRBD1 aligns across 12 bases. The CDR3 sequence is 15 residues long. V lost 5 bases and J lost 13; bases outside the gene matches: 12. Germline V gene lookup returns CDR1 MNHEY and CDR2 SVGAGI. The CDR3 DNA is TGTGCCAGCAGTACGGGGACAGGGGGCGCGACGGCTCAGTTCTTC. As protein: CASSTGTGGATAQFF.

The chain has TRBV5-4 and TRBJ2-1; D perhaps matches TRBD2 (6 bases). The CDR3 spans 15 residues. Germline V gene data show CDR1 as SGHNT and CDR2 as YYREEE (reference sequence). V lost 2 bases and J 0 bases, leaving 9 bases between the germline ends. In DNA, the CDR3 is TGTGCCAGCAGCTTTAGCGGCTACTCCTACAATGAGCAGTTCTTC. Protein sequence: CASSFSGYSYNEQFF.

This clone was seen a handful of times. The V call is TRBV5-4, the J call TRBJ1-3; D not resolved. CDR1 SGHNT and CDR2 YYREEE come from the germline V gene (reference sequence). The CDR3 is 18 amino acids. The V end lost 1 base, the J end lost 0 bases, and 17 bases lay between the germline ends. CDR3 bases: TGTGCCAGCAGCTTGCGGAGGGATCACGGCCGCTCTGGAAACACCATATATTTT. This encodes CASSLRRDHGRSGNTIYF.